Here is one T cell receptor beta chain with its context. Its antigen remains unidentified. Autoimmune disease history or systemic immunosuppression barred patients. The CDR3 loop spans 15 amino acids. CDR1 and CDR2 (germline): SGHAT, FQNNGV. Trimming took 2 bases from V and 2 from J, leaving 9 bases between them. The sample originates from a study of OX40 agonist ivuxolimab in advanced cancers. The wider study: Checkpoint inhibitors had been given previously to 40% of patients.

General study results and limits: Fewer expanded clones were found on average in CD4+ than in CD8+ T cells. CD4+ and CD8+ T cells in blood underwent clonal expansion by week 6 at 0.1 to 3.0 mg/kg.

Generated by immunoSEQ multiplex PCR, the TCRdb table keeps only in-frame clones and is missing some. Of approximately 86,000 clones listed, roughly 90% are singletons. This material consisted of CD4+ or CD8+ T cells sorted from blood, taken in a trial of the OX40 agonist ivuxolimab. The clonotype comes from an adult with an advanced solid tumor such as melanoma, head and neck, liver or kidney cancer. The chain couples TRBV11-2 to TRBJ2-2; weak D call: TRBD1 (6 bases). CDR3 DNA: TGTGCCAGCAGCTTAACAGGGTTAAACACCGGGGAGCTGTTTTTT. It is translated as CASSLTGLNTGELFF.